The 5 T cell receptor beta chains presented below share a single source sample, sequenced in a study of prognosis after radiotherapy for stage I lung cancer. Two-round multiplex PCR on genomic DNA was the method by which TCR beta CDR3 was amplified. First-round PCR used primers specific to each TRBV and TRBJ gene. One entry per CDR3 protein, called by TCRdb with MiXCR from the multiplex PCR reads. Of over 20,000 distinct CDR3 sequences in the sample, around 40% were seen once. Sequences were derived from PBMCs, sampled before or after stereotactic body radiation therapy (not recorded which). These TCRs come from a donor over 45 with non-small cell lung cancer.

CDR3 sequence (DNA): TGCAGTGCTAGAGACCCGCTAGCGGGAAACAATGAGCAGTTCTTC. It is translated as CSARDPLAGNNEQFF. The rearrangement uses TRBV20-1 and TRBJ2-1; TRBD2 agrees at 9 bases. The CDR3 runs to 15 residues. Germline CDR1 DFQATT, CDR2 SNEGSKA (reference sequence). Unmatched junction bases numbered 5, after V lost 0 bases and J lost 5 bases.

This clonotype has at least ten counts. V usage is TRBV30 and J usage is TRBJ1-1; no clear D gene. V was cut by 8 bases and J by 2 bases, with 9 bases left in between. The V gene's germline CDR1 is GTSNPN and CDR2 SVGIG (reference sequence). The CDR3 runs to 11 residues. The CDR3 here is CAQRSNTEAFF. In DNA, the CDR3 is TGTGCCCAAAGATCTAACACTGAAGCTTTCTTT.

This clonotype was counted at least ten times. The chain is built from TRBV28 and TRBJ2-7, with TRBD2 matching over 9 bases. Germline V gene sequence: CDR1 MDHEN, CDR2 SYDVKM. V gave up 7 bases and J gave up 4 bases; unmatched junction bases: 5. The CDR3 contains 13 residues. CDR3 amino acids: CASNTAGGYEQYF. The CDR3 DNA follows: TGTGCCAGCAACACGGCGGGAGGGTACGAGCAGTACTTC.

This clonotype was seen at least ten times. V is TRBV7-3 and J is TRBJ2-3; TRBD2 matches 9 bases. The V and J ends lost 6 bases and 0 bases, in that order; junction bases with no gene match: 4. The CDR3 covers 15 residues. Per germline, CDR1 SGHTA and CDR2 FQGTGA. The CDR3 DNA follows: TGTGCCAGCAGACCTAGCGGGATGAGCACAGATACGCAGTATTTT. This translates into CASRPSGMSTDTQYF.

This clonotype has a count of ten or more. The chain links TRBV24-1 to TRBJ2-3, with TRBD2 identical over 9 bases. The CDR3 has 16 amino acids. CDR1 KGHDR and CDR2 SFDVKD come from the germline V gene. The J segment lost 7 bases and the V segment lost 1 base, leaving 8 bases of the junction unmatched. CDR3 sequence: CATSDFGREGRNTQYF. The CDR3 DNA is TGTGCCACCAGTGATTTCGGGCGGGAGGGCCGAAATACGCAGTATTTT.